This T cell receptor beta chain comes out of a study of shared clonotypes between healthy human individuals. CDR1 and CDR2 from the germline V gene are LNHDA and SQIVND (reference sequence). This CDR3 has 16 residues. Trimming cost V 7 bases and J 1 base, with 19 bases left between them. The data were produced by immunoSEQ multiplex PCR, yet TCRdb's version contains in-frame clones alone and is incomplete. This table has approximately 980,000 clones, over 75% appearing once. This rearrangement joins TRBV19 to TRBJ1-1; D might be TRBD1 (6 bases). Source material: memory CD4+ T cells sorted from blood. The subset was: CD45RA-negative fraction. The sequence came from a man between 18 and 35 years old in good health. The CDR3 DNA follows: TGTGCCAGTACCCTACTAGGGGGTGACTCGAACACTGAAGCTTTCTTT. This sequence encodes CASTLLGGDSNTEAFF.